This T cell receptor beta chain derives from a study of blood T cell repertoires in COVID-19. Study summary: Sites in the United States, Italy and Spain provided acute and convalescent COVID-19 samples.

This CDR3 has 13 residues. Germline V gene lookup returns CDR1 SGHDN and CDR2 FVKESK. The ends were cut back, 5 bases at V and 7 bases at J, with 11 bases in the middle. Here immunoSEQ multiplex PCR was the method, and the copy in TCRdb shows in-frame clones only, minus some. This sample yields some 270,000 clones, of which around 83% are seen a single time; 1.5% to 1.9% belongs to the top ten. The sequence was collected from a woman between 35 and 50 years old who had recovered from COVID-19. The sequencing input was peripheral blood. The genes are TRBV14 and TRBJ2-2; a possible D gene is TRBD1 (6 bases). CDR3 region: CASSNRVIGELFF. In DNA form, the CDR3 reads TGTGCCAGCAGCAACAGGGTGATCGGGGAGCTGTTTTTT.